The sequence of this T cell receptor (beta chain) was determined in a study of identical twins. Only healthy Caucasians were enrolled as donors. The CDR3 has 18 amino acids. With 2 bases clipped from V and 3 bases from J, the junction kept 13 bases outside the gene matches. Germline V CDR1 and CDR2: ENHRY, SYGVKD. This clonotype was seen ten or more times. Its antigen is not known. One entry per CDR3 protein, called by TCRdb with MiXCR from the 5' RACE reads. The sample consists of some 320,000 distinct CDR3 sequences, 10% to 15% of them appearing once. Findings of the study overall: Compared with models, monozygotic twins showed more out-of-frame TCR alpha sharing. Possibly, invariant MAIT and iNKT cells partly confounded zero-insertion analyses. Carriage of fewer insertions was seen in abundant cord blood beta clonotypes, whereas memory repertoires showed none.

The same sample was also studied in work on yellow fever vaccine responses in identical twins.

The rearrangement links TRBV10-3 to TRBJ2-3, with 8 bases fitting TRBD2. The sample taken for sequencing was CD8+ T cells sorted from blood. The TCR comes from a woman under 30 in good health. The CDR3 is CAISEPINPAGVTDTQYF. The CDR3 nucleotides read TGTGCCATCAGTGAGCCTATTAATCCAGCGGGAGTGACAGATACGCAGTATTTT.